The source of this T cell receptor beta chain is a study of identical twins listed by TCRdb under 2016. Describing the broader study: To test whether fetal clonotypes persist, this study deep-sequenced TCR alpha and beta repertoires from monozygotic twins, from unrelated adults of various ages, and from cord blood. To rule out contamination, the twin experiments were replicated at different times with different library preparation protocols. Summary of the overall study and its limitations: Fewer insertions were carried by abundant cord blood beta clonotypes; a weaker similar trend was observed in young adult naive repertoires, while no such trend was observed in memory repertoires. Out-of-frame TCR alpha sharing in monozygotic twins was systematically underestimated by recombination models, whereas sharing between unrelated individuals was in agreement with the recombination models. Compared with coincidental sharing between unrelated individuals, out-of-frame TCR alpha sequences shared between twins had an excess of sequences with low generation probability. The excess sharing between twins in beta out-of-frame sequences was weaker because fewer shared sequences reduced the signal-to-noise ratio. Invariant T cells such as MAIT and iNKT could partly confound zero-insertion analyses, though diverse VJ usage argued against this for most clonotypes. Conclusions relied on cross-sectional statistical analysis, since the same donors could not be followed over many years.

All donors were healthy Caucasians. Three pairs of female monozygotic twins, all aged about 18 to 30 years, made up the twin cohort. RNA for TCR libraries was isolated from peripheral blood mononuclear cells. Preparation of the library involved 5' RACE. The listed sequencing device is Illumina HiSeq 2000. A universal primer binding site was introduced by template switching, and a unique molecular identifier was present in the final cDNA, enabling accurate counting of TCR cDNA molecules. Specific primers in the conserved constant-segment region were used to synthesize first-strand cDNA for TCR alpha and beta chains. Each cDNA library was double barcoded, with a SMART-Mk sample barcode plus Illumina barcodes, to control for contamination. Two successive PCR steps introduced TruSeq adapter sequences along with Illumina sample barcodes. Sequencing of the TCR alpha and beta cDNA libraries was done on the Illumina HiSeq platform using custom primers. Per the original workflow: Raw reads were processed with MiGEC to extract unique molecular identifiers, and MiXCR was used to determine CDR3 positions. For each individual, recombination models were inferred using an EM algorithm with the repgenHMM and IGoR tools. The tcR package in R was used for shared clonotype analysis, with sharing normalized by the product of cloneset sizes. To study raw recombination free of thymic and clonal selection effects, out-of-frame nonproductive sequences were analyzed. TCRdb reanalyzed the raw reads on its own, using fastp at Q25 for trimming and MiXCR for clone calling, and kept in-frame beta chains. Under each unique CDR3 protein, matching rows form one entry showing the most common genes and DNA. These V and J calls originate from TCRdb's pipeline instead of the authors' own analysis. The sample table contains hundreds of thousands of distinct CDR3 sequences; only one count was recorded for 18% of them. 13% of the sample goes to the ten largest clones.

V and J lose 4 bases and 1 base, and a span of 11 bases separates them. There are 14 amino acids in the CDR3, from cysteine to phenylalanine inclusive. Only the CDR3 DNA stays, 42 bases, in frame from base 1. Via the germline V gene (reference sequence), CDR1 is DFQATT and CDR2 SNEGSKA. Concerning this clonotype itself: Its antigen has not been determined. It has no much larger one-base neighbor in the sample; base qualities were not kept.

These data were likewise used in another study, on T cells expressing NK-cell markers. The other study reports the following: In sorted CD3+CD56+NKG2C+, CD3+CD56+NKG2C- and CD3+CD56-NKG2C+ T-cell subsets from 7 to 9 donors, TCR beta-chain repertoires were profiled. Among the eight sequenced donors, seven were HCMV-seropositive and one was HCMV-seronegative. To restrict sorting to alphabetaTCR-expressing T cells, an anti-gammadeltaTCR antibody was added in several experiments. In a handful of donors, the dominant CD3+CD56+NKG2C+ clonotypes were among the top 10 CD8+ clonotypes and accounted for about 1.0-7.0% of CD8+ T cells. Those dominant clonotypes were again the most abundant among CD3+CD56-NKG2C+ cells in a handful of donors, at about 25-60.1%. Whether the expanded NKG2C-expressing T cell clones were specific for HCMV antigens was left unclear. All eight donors whose samples were sequenced were randomly selected healthy volunteers, three of them men and five women. A commercial ELISA kit detecting HCMV-specific IgG in serum was used to determine HCMV serostatus. For about six donors, bulk peripheral blood T-cell repertoires were additionally sequenced from unsorted PBMC. MIGEC handled demultiplexing of the reads and grouping by UMI, while MiTCR was used to assemble and quantify clonotypes. Only TCR cDNA sequences supported by at least two reads were kept to exclude erroneous sequences. The tcR package was used for downstream repertoire analysis, with clonotypes matched between fractions based on CDR3 nucleotide sequence plus V segment. VDJmatch was used to annotate antigen specificity against VDJdb, with one amino acid substitution allowed in CDR3.

The sample comprised PBMCs. Recombination linked TRBV20-1 to TRBJ1-3; no D gene can be assigned with confidence. The TCR originated in a young woman in good health. The bases are TGCAGTGCTACCCGAGGGCCTTCTGGAAACACCATATATTTT. This encodes CSATRGPSGNTIYF.